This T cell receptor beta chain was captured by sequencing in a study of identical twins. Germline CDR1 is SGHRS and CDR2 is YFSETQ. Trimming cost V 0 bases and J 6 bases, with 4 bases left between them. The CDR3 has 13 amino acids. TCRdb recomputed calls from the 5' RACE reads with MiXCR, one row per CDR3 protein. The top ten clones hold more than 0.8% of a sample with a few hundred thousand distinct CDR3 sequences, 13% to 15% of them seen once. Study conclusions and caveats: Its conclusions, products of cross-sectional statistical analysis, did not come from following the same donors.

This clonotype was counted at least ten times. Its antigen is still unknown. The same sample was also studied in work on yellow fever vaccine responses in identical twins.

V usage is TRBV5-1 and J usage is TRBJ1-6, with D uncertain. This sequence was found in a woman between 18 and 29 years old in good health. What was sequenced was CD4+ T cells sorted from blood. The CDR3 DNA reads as TGCGCCAGCAGCTTGGCGAGTAATTCACCCCTCCACTTT. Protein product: CASSLASNSPLHF.